This TCR beta chain comes out of a study of blood T cell repertoires in COVID-19. Study context: T cells, B-cell-depleted T cells, or PBMCs supplied cDNA or gDNA.

This CDR3 comprises 12 residues. The ends were cut back, 2 bases at V and 7 bases at J, with 7 bases in the middle. CDR1 and CDR2 from the germline V gene are SGDLS and YYNGEE. Original processing notes: Nucleated cell number was recorded as an estimate derived from reference gene primer amplification. Assay: immunoSEQ multiplex PCR; the TCRdb copy retains only in-frame clones and omits some. V and J calls and clone size are as listed in that table; D and trimming were resolved from the DNA. Of more than 85,000 clones listed, roughly four fifths are singletons. The sequence was collected from a woman between 70 and 85 years old with acute or convalescent COVID-19. This rearrangement joins TRBV9 to TRBJ2-1, with a tentative D call TRBD2 (5 bases). The sequenced sample consisted of peripheral blood. The CDR3, as DNA: TGTGCCAGCAGCGTCGGGGTGAATGAGCAGTTCTTC. Encoded protein: CASSVGVNEQFF.